This is a list of T cell receptor beta chains from one sample in a study of OX40 agonist ivuxolimab in advanced cancers. The assay was immunoSEQ multiplex PCR, and TCRdb's table has in-frame clones only and misses some. Found here are about 56,000 clones, over 90% of them singletons; the top ten hold 20% to 25%. The starting material was CD4+ or CD8+ T cells sorted from blood, obtained in a trial of the OX40 agonist ivuxolimab. Receptor source: an adult with an advanced solid tumor such as melanoma, head and neck, liver or kidney cancer. The CDR3 runs from the conserved cysteine through the conserved F or W. Fields, in order: V gene, J gene, CDR3 protein.

>TRBV19|TRBJ2-1
CASSKFTSGSWYLLHEQFF
>TRBV7-8|TRBJ1-3
CASSLARPEPGNTIYF
>TRBV6-1|TRBJ1-1
CASSEKGSGKMNTEAFF
>TRBV9|TRBJ2-1
CASSVSGRDNEQFF
>TRBV9|TRBJ2-1
CASSTGGTIGEQFF
>TRBV6-1|TRBJ2-1
CASETAMSSYNEQFF
>TRBV9|TRBJ2-7
CASSVEGDTYSYEQYF
>TRBV7-9|TRBJ2-1
CASSLAQSTFSLNEQFF
>TRBV9|TRBJ2-3
CASSSSQRDHTDTQYF
>TRBV10-2|TRBJ2-3
CASETRESSDTQYF
>TRBV7-9|TRBJ2-7
CASSHFGDRGGEQYF
>TRBV16|TRBJ2-3
CASSPRTYFVTDTQYF
>TRBV27|TRBJ1-1
CASSQGAEAFF
>TRBV7-9|TRBJ2-1
CASSLGAGAEFF
>TRBV9|TRBJ2-7
CASSAVKGAGEQYF
>TRBV6-5|TRBJ2-2
CASSYSQGSTGELFF
>TRBV7-2|TRBJ2-7
CASSLEGAAHEQYF
>TRBV7-9|TRBJ1-1
CASSSKRQDFDTEAFF
>TRBV7-9|TRBJ1-1
CASSNRRENTEAFF
>TRBV5-5|TRBJ2-3
CATSQGLADSDTQYF
>TRBV7-9|TRBJ2-1
CASTQLGVEQFF
>TRBV6-1|TRBJ2-5
CASSGGFDSQETQYF
>TRBV11-3|TRBJ2-7
CASRGGQGIQEQYF
>TRBV4-1|TRBJ1-2
CASSPRGYYGYTF
>TRBV11-3|TRBJ2-7
CASSLEGSTYEQYF
>TRBV28|TRBJ2-3
CASSLLAGETDTQYF
>TRBV30|TRBJ1-1
CAWSVWLGQLNTEAFF
>TRBV11-2|TRBJ2-1
CASSLMGQDYNEQFF